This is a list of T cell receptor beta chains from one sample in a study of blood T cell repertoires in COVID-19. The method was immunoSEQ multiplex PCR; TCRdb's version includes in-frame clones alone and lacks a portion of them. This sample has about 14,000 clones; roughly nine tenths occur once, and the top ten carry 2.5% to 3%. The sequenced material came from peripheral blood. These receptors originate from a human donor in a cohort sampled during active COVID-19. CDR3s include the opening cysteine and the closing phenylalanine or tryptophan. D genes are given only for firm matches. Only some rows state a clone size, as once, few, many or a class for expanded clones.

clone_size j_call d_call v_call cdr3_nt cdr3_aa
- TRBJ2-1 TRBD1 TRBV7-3 TGTGCCAGCAGCCGTACAGGGGGGAATGAGCAGTTCTTC CASSRTGGNEQFF
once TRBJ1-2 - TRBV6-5 TGTGCCAGCACGGCGGCGTATTCAAACTATGGCTACACCTTC CASTAAYSNYGYTF
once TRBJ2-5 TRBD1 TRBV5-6 TGTGCCAGCAGCTCACCCGGGACAGACCAAGAGACCCAGTACTTC CASSSPGTDQETQYF
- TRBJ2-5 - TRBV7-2 TGTGCCAGCAGCGCACAGCCGGGACTTAAAGAGACCCAGTACTTC CASSAQPGLKETQYF
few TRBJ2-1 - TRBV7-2 TGTGCCAGCAGCTTAGACCGGCTAGCGATTTACAATGAGCAGTTCTTC CASSLDRLAIYNEQFF
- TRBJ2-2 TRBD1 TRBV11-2 TGTGCCAGCAGCCGCCAGGGACAGGGGAACACCGGGGAGCTGTTTTTT CASSRQGQGNTGELFF
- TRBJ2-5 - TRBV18 TGTGCCAGCTCACCGTACAGGGTGAGGAGGGAGACCCAGTACTTC CASSPYRVRRETQYF
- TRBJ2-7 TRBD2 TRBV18 TGTGCCAGCTCACCACAGATTCAGACTAGCGGGAGTTACGAGCAGTACTTC CASSPQIQTSGSYEQYF
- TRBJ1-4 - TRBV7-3 TGTGCCAGCAGTTATTCCGGGACATCTGAACTGTTTTTT CASSYSGTSELFF
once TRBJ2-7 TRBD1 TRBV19 TGTGCCAGTAGTTCAACCCAGGGGGCCGGCGAGCAGTACTTC CASSSTQGAGEQYF
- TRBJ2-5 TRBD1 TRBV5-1 TGCGCCAGCAGCTCTACCAGACAGGGGGGGGAGACCCAGTACTTC CASSSTRQGGETQYF
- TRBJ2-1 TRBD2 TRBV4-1 TGCGCCAGCAGCCAACTGACTAGCGGCGGATACAATGAGCAGTTCTTC CASSQLTSGGYNEQFF
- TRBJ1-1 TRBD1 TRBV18 TGTGCCAGCTCACCAATGACAGGGGCCCTGGGGAACACTGAAGCTTTCTTT CASSPMTGALGNTEAFF
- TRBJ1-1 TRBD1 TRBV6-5 TGTGCCAGCACCAGCGGACAGGGGAAGAACACTGAAGCTTTCTTT CASTSGQGKNTEAFF
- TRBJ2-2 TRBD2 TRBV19 TGTGCCAGTAGTCGGGGAGGGATTACCGGGGAGCTGTTTTTT CASSRGGITGELFF
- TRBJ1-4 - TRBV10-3 TGTGCCATCAGTGAGGGGCAGGGAGGTGAAAAACTGTTTTTT CAISEGQGGEKLFF
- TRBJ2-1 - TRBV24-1 TGTGCCACCAGTGATGACCGGACAGGAGGGGACAATGAGCAGTTCTTC CATSDDRTGGDNEQFF
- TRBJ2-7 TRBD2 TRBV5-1 TGCGCCAGCAGGAATGCGGGACTAGCGGGAGGAGGCGAGCAGTACTTC CASRNAGLAGGGEQYF
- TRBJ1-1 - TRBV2 TGTGCCAGCAGTGATTGGAAGAGGCTGAACACTGAAGCTTTCTTT CASSDWKRLNTEAFF
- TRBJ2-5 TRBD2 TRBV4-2 TGTGCCAGCAGCCAAGTACTAGCGGGAGGTCTTGGGTACGAGACCCAGTACTTC CASSQVLAGGLGYETQYF
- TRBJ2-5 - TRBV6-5 TGTGCCAGCAGTTACTCGGGGGGAGAGTGGGAGACCCAGTACTTC CASSYSGGEWETQYF
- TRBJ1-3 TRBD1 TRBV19 TGTGCCAGTAGTGCGGGGACAGAGGTCTTCTCTGGAAACACCATATATTTT CASSAGTEVFSGNTIYF
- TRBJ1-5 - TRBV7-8 TGTGCCAGCAGCTTAGTCGGGTACGATCAGCCCCAGCATTTT CASSLVGYDQPQHF
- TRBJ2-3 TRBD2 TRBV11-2 TGTGCCAGCAGCCGCAGCGGACTAGCGGGAGCCCAGGGGGGAACGCAGTATTTT CASSRSGLAGAQGGTQYF
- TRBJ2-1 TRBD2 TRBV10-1 TGCGCCAGCAGCGACCAGAGGGGACTAGCGGGAGACAATGAGCAGTTCTTC CASSDQRGLAGDNEQFF
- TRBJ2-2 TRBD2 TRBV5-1 TGCGCCAGCAGCAACAGACTAGCGGGAGCCGACCTTGGTAACACCGGGGAGCTGTTTTTT CASSNRLAGADLGNTGELFF
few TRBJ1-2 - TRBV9 TGTGCCAGCAGCGTAGGGAGGGCGAACTATGGCTACACCTTC CASSVGRANYGYTF
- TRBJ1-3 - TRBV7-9 TGTGCCAGCAGGTATTCTCGGGTTGACTCTGGAAACACCATATATTTT CASRYSRVDSGNTIYF
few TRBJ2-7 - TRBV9 TGTGCCAGCAGCCGGGGGTACGAGCAGTACTTC CASSRGYEQYF
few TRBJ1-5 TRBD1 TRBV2 TGTGCCAGCAGTTGGACAGGGCGCAATCAGCCCCAGCATTTT CASSWTGRNQPQHF
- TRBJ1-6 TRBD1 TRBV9 TGTGCCAGCAGCACGGGACAGGGGAGAGAGGTTAATTCACCCCTCCACTTT CASSTGQGREVNSPLHF
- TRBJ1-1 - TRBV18 TGTGCCAGCTCACCACCGGGCCGGGGGGGGCCCATGAACACTGAAGCTTTCTTT CASSPPGRGGPMNTEAFF
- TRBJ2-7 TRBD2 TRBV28 TGTGCCAGCAGTTTGGTGACTAGCGGCTTTCTGTCCTACGAGCAGTACTTC CASSLVTSGFLSYEQYF
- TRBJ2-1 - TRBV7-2 TGTGCCAGCAGCTTACAGGGGATGGGGGCTTACAATGAGCAGTTCTTC CASSLQGMGAYNEQFF
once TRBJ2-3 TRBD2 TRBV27 TGTGCCAGCAGTTTAGAGGCTAGCGGGGGTGTAGATACGCAGTATTTT CASSLEASGGVDTQYF
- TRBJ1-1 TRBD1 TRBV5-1 TGCGCCAGCAGCTTGGAGGGGGCTCAAGAAGCTTTCTTT CASSLEGAQEAFF
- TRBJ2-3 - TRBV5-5 TGTGCCAGCAAGCGAGGGTACGTTACTAGCACAGATACGCAGTATTTT CASKRGYVTSTDTQYF
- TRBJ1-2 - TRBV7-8 TGTGCCAGCAGCTCTATGGGAGCCACTAACTATGGCTACACCTTC CASSSMGATNYGYTF
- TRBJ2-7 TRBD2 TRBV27 TGTGCCAGCAGTCAACCATTAGGACTAGCGGACCACTACGAGCAGTACTTC CASSQPLGLADHYEQYF
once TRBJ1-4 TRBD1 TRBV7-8 TGTGCCAGCAGCCTACAGGGGAGGAAGGAAAAACTGTTTTTT CASSLQGRKEKLFF
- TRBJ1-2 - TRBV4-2 TGTGCCAGCAGCCAAGGGGCCTTGCGGGATGGCTACACCTTC CASSQGALRDGYTF
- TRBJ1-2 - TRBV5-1 TGCGCCAGCAGCCTCGGGTTACAGGTCTATGGCTACACCTTC CASSLGLQVYGYTF
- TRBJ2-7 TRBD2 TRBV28 TGTGCCAGCACCCGCAGCGGGAGCTCCTACGAGCAGTACTTC CASTRSGSSYEQYF
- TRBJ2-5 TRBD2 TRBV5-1 TGCGCCAGCACTCTTAGCGGGGGGGAGGAAGAGACCCAGTACTTC CASTLSGGEEETQYF
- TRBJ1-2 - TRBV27 TGTGCCAGCAGTTCCGCAGGGGTGGACTATGGCTACACCTTC CASSSAGVDYGYTF
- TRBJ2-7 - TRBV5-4 TGTGCCAGCAGCCCAATTAGCGGAAGCTCCTACGAGCAGTACTTC CASSPISGSSYEQYF
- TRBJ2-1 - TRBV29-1 TGCAGCGTTCGGACAGCGGATGAGCAGTTCTTC CSVRTADEQFF
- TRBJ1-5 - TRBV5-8 TGTGCCAGCAGCTTGGCCGAGGGATATCCCCAGCATTTT CASSLAEGYPQHF
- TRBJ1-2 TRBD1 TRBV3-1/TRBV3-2 TGTGCCAGCAGCCAAGGAGGGACAGAGATTAACTATGGCTACACCTTC CASSQGGTEINYGYTF
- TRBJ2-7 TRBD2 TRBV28 TGTGCCAGCAGACCTAGCGGGAGGGGTACCTACGAGCAGTACTTC CASRPSGRGTYEQYF
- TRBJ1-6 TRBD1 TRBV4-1 TGCGCCAGCAGCCAAGAGACGACAGGGCAGAATTCACCCCTCCACTTT CASSQETTGQNSPLHF
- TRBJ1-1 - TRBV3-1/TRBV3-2 TGTGCCAGCAGCCAAGCGGGGGGACCCACTGAAGCTTTCTTT CASSQAGGPTEAFF
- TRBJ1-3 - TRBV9 TGTGCCAGCAGCGAGAGGGGGAGCTCTGGAAACACCATATATTTT CASSERGSSGNTIYF
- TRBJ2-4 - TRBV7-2 TGTGCCAGCAGCTTATTAGGGACACTCAACATTCAGTACTTC CASSLLGTLNIQYF
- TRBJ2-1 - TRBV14 TGTGCCAGCAGCCAAGACAGGGGCTCCTACAATGAGCAGTTCTTC CASSQDRGSYNEQFF